This T cell receptor (beta chain) derives from a study of monozygotic twins with inflammatory bowel disease. Study-wide results and limits: IBD patients showed reduced TCRbeta diversity (inverse Simpson) versus healthy co-twins.

CDR3 size: 13 residues. On this clonotype itself: Its target is not known.

TCRdb reworked the 5' RACE reads into one entry per CDR3 protein, no DNA. The listing records 330,000 or so distinct CDR3 sequences. Material: blood. The sequence came from a human donor with ulcerative colitis or Crohn's disease, or a healthy co-twin of an affected twin (not recorded which). The chain combines TRBV12-3 or TRBV12-4 with TRBJ1-1; TCRdb selects TRBD1, and the lack of DNA leaves this call unchecked. The CDR3 is CASTPQWDTEAFF.